Below, 27 T cell receptor beta chains from the same sample are listed, as sequenced in a study of PD-1 blockade in classical Hodgkin lymphoma. Clones were sequenced by immunoSEQ multiplex PCR, and TCRdb holds only the in-frame ones, with some missing. The sample records just under 100,000 clones, 75% to 90% being singletons. In every patient, relapse followed autologous stem cell transplantation, while exposure to brentuximab vedotin differed. The sequences come from peripheral blood mononuclear cells (PBMCs), collected at baseline. The source of these receptors is a human donor with classical Hodgkin lymphoma.

This rearrangement joins TRBV5-8 to TRBJ2-5, with 7 bases fitting TRBD1. The germline V gene encodes CDR1 SGHTS and CDR2 YDEGEE. J gave up 5 bases and V 3 bases, and 13 bases lay outside the gene matches. The CDR3 has 16 amino acids. DNA of the CDR3: TGTGCCAGCAGCTCCCCCCCCGGGACAGTTTTTGAGACCCAGTACTTC. It yields the protein CASSSPPGTVFETQYF.

V gene TRBV9 combines with J gene TRBJ2-7; 8 nucleotides agree with TRBD1. This CDR3 has 14 residues. The germline V gene encodes CDR1 SGDLS and CDR2 YYNGEE. Losses at the gene ends were 0 bases for V and 3 bases for J; bases not matched to a gene: 2. The CDR3 nucleotides read TGTGCCAGCAGCGTAGCCGACAGGGGCTACGAGCAGTACTTC. Protein sequence: CASSVADRGYEQYF. The whole variable domain, filled in from reference TRBV9 and TRBJ2-7, reads DSGVTQTPKHLITATGQRVTLRCSPRSGDLSVYWYQQSLDQGLQFLIQYYNGEERAKGNILERFSAQQFPDLHSELNLSSLELGDSALYFCASSVADRGYEQYFGPGTRLTVT.

This clone appeared a single time. The chain combines TRBV28 with TRBJ1-4; 8 positions agree with TRBD1. CDR3 length equals 18 residues. Germline V gene lookup returns CDR1 MDHEN and CDR2 SYDVKM. V shed 8 bases and J 0 bases; nucleotides not matched to a gene: 14. For the CDR3, the DNA is TGTGCCAGCTCTGGGGGGGACAGGACGCTTGCAACTAATGAAAAACTGTTTTTT. This gives the protein CASSGGDRTLATNEKLFF. The full variable domain, its missing parts supplied by reference TRBV28 and TRBJ1-4, is DVKVTQSSRYLVKRTGEKVFLECVQDMDHENMFWYRQDPGLGLRLIYFSYDVKMKEKGDIPEGYSVSREKKERFSLILESASTNQTSMYLCASSGGDRTLATNEKLFFGSGTQLSVL.

The chain links TRBV30 to TRBJ2-1; no definite D call. CDR1 and CDR2 from the germline V gene are GTSNPN and SVGIG (reference sequence). The CDR3 is made up of 13 amino acids. The V end was cut by 1 base, the J end by 2 bases, with 6 bases between. Here the CDR3 reads CAWSGAAYNEQFF. The CDR3 DNA sequence: TGTGCCTGGAGTGGGGCGGCCTACAATGAGCAGTTCTTC.

CDR3: CAWGTGGYTEAFF. For the CDR3, the DNA is TGTGCCTGGGGGACAGGGGGCTACACTGAAGCTTTCTTT. The chain combines TRBV30 with TRBJ1-1; 12 positions agree with TRBD1. V dropped 5 bases and J dropped 3; count of bases not matched to a gene: 1. CDR1 is GTSNPN, CDR2 SVGIG, per germline (reference sequence). The length of the CDR3 is 13 residues.

The chain links TRBV6-5 to TRBJ2-1; perhaps TRBD2 as D (5 bases). Trimming pared 7 bases from V and 4 bases from J, leaving 14 bases between. The length of the CDR3 is 14 residues. Germline V gene data show CDR1 as MNHEY and CDR2 as SVGAGI. For the CDR3, the DNA is TGTGCCAGCACCGCCTTCAGGACTTACAATGAGCAGTTCTTC. Its protein is CASTAFRTYNEQFF.

The genes are TRBV29-1 and TRBJ1-2; unclear D gene. V shed 8 bases and J shed 0 bases, with 13 bases lying between them. The CDR3 loop spans 13 amino acids. The germline V gene has CDR1 SQVTM and CDR2 ANQGSEA. CDR3: CSTSEFANYGYTF. The CDR3 DNA reads as TGCAGCACCTCAGAGTTCGCTAACTATGGCTACACCTTC.

The rearrangement joins TRBV5-6 to TRBJ2-3; possibly TRBD1 or TRBD2 for D (6 bases each). V shed 5 bases and J shed 3 bases, with 13 bases lying between them. This CDR3 region has 14 residues. Germline CDR1 is SGHDT and CDR2 is YYEEEE. The CDR3: CASSEGGGTDTQYF. Here the CDR3 DNA reads TGTGCCAGCAGTGAGGGGGGAGGAACAGATACGCAGTATTTT.

The chain has TRBV7-9 and TRBJ2-5; no reliable D call. CDR3 length equals 13 residues. The germline gives CDR1 SEHNR, CDR2 FQNEAQ (reference sequence). Trimming pared 0 bases from V and 0 bases from J, leaving 2 bases between. The CDR3 region has the DNA TGTGCCAGCAGCTTAGCATACCAAGAGACCCAGTACTTC. Translated: CASSLAYQETQYF. Using reference TRBV7-9 and TRBJ2-5 for the parts outside the CDR3, the full variable domain is DTGVSQNPRHKITKRGQNVTFRCDPISEHNRLYWYRQTLGQGPEFLTYFQNEAQLEKSRLLSDRFSAERPKGSFSTLEIQRTEQGDSAMYLCASSLAYQETQYFGPGTRLLVL.

The chain recombines TRBV10-3 with TRBJ1-3; the D is unclear. V lost 2 bases to trimming and J lost 0 bases, with 8 bases between them. This CDR3 contains 15 residues. The germline V gene has CDR1 ENHRY and CDR2 SYGVKD. CDR3 DNA sequence: TGTGCCATCAGTGAGGAACAGCACTCTGGAAACACCATATATTTT. It codes for CAISEEQHSGNTIYF.

This sequence joins TRBV10-2 and TRBJ1-5; 8 bases agree with TRBD1. V was pared by 9 bases and J by 2 bases, with 3 bases of the junction left unmatched. The germline V gene has CDR1 WSHSY and CDR2 SAAADI. This CDR3 region has 13 residues. CDR3 DNA sequence: TGCGCCAGTAGACAGGGGCGCAATCAGCCCCAGCATTTT. As protein: CASRQGRNQPQHF.

CDR3 loop: CAWSVAPPEQYF. The CDR3, as DNA: TGTGCCTGGAGTGTAGCCCCCCCCGAGCAGTACTTC. V gene TRBV30 combines with J gene TRBJ2-7; D remains unclear. The CDR3 spans 12 residues. V gave up 0 bases and J gave up 6 bases, with 9 bases separating them. The germline V gene encodes CDR1 GTSNPN and CDR2 SVGIG (reference sequence).

The chain has TRBV28 and TRBJ1-1; 7 nucleotides align to TRBD1. The V segment lost 6 bases and the J segment 11 bases; nucleotides outside the gene matches: 9. CDR3 size: 12 residues. Germline V gene sequence: CDR1 MDHEN, CDR2 SYDVKM. CDR3: CASRPTGERAFF. CDR3 sequence (DNA): TGTGCCAGCAGGCCTACAGGGGAAAGGGCTTTCTTT. The complete variable domain, with remaining parts taken from reference TRBV28 and TRBJ1-1, reads DVKVTQSSRYLVKRTGEKVFLECVQDMDHENMFWYRQDPGLGLRLIYFSYDVKMKEKGDIPEGYSVSREKKERFSLILESASTNQTSMYLCASRPTGERAFFGQGTRLTVV.

V usage is TRBV9 and J usage is TRBJ2-7; D remains ambiguous. The CDR3 runs 14 residues. The germline V gene has CDR1 SGDLS and CDR2 YYNGEE. Deletions cut 0 bases from V and 5 bases from J, with 12 bases between. The CDR3 is CASSVGWQNHEQYF. Written as DNA, the CDR3 is TGTGCCAGCAGCGTAGGGTGGCAGAACCACGAGCAGTACTTC.

The rearrangement links TRBV2 to TRBJ1-1; tentatively, D is TRBD1 (6 bases). CDR1 SNHLY and CDR2 FYNNEI come from the germline V gene. Between the trimmed V and J ends, which lost 10 bases and 1 base, there was a span of 13 bases. CDR3 length: 13 amino acids. The CDR3 sequence: CATGRDTNTEAFF. The CDR3 coding sequence is TGTGCCACGGGACGGGACACGAACACTGAAGCTTTCTTT.

V gene TRBV7-8 combines with J gene TRBJ2-7, with D perhaps TRBD2 (5 bases). The length of the CDR3 is 12 residues. V shed 5 bases and J shed 6 bases, with 11 bases lying between them. Germline lookup yields CDR1 SGHVS and CDR2 FQNEAQ. The CDR3, as DNA: TGTGCCAGCAGCCTTCTAGGAGGCGAGCAGTACTTC. Residues: CASSLLGGEQYF.

This chain connects TRBV30 to TRBJ1-4; no reliable D call. CDR3 length: 15 residues. Germline lookup yields CDR1 GTSNPN and CDR2 SVGIG (reference sequence). The V gene lost 1 base and the J gene lost 2 bases, with 11 bases spanning the gap. The CDR3 coding sequence is TGTGCCTGGAGTGGTGAGGGAACCACTAATGAAAAACTGTTTTTT. Its translation is CAWSGEGTTNEKLFF.

This chain links TRBV5-1 with TRBJ2-1, with TRBD2 matching over 7 bases. Germline-derived CDR1 and CDR2 are SGHRS and YFSETQ. The CDR3 loop spans 15 amino acids. The V gene end was trimmed by 5 bases and the J gene end by 5 bases; junction bases not matched to a gene: 10. Here the CDR3 DNA reads TGCGCCAGCAGTCCCGGACTAGAAATCCACAATGAGCAGTTCTTC. It encodes CASSPGLEIHNEQFF.

This chain joins TRBV5-1 and TRBJ2-1; 8 bases line up with TRBD2. The germline CDR1 and CDR2 sequences are SGHRS and YFSETQ. The V and J ends lost 10 bases and 6 bases, in that order; junction bases with no gene match: 24. CDR3 size: 18 residues. Written as DNA, the CDR3 is TGCGCCTCTGCGAGCCCCCCAGCGCAAGCGGGAGACCGCAATGAGCAGTTCTTC. Residues: CASASPPAQAGDRNEQFF.

V and J are TRBV5-1 and TRBJ2-7; TRBD1 matches 9 bases. V lost 4 bases, J lost 0 bases, and 17 bases stayed unmatched. The CDR3 loop spans 19 amino acids. Germline V lookup: CDR1 SGHRS, CDR2 YFSETQ. The CDR3 reads CASSPIPGQGYQSSYEQYF. The CDR3 DNA reads TGCGCCAGCAGCCCCATCCCGGGACAGGGTTATCAGAGCTCCTACGAGCAGTACTTC.

V usage is TRBV30 and J usage is TRBJ1-1; D gene uncertain. V lost 2 bases to trimming and J lost 3 bases, with 10 bases between them. CDR3 size: 13 residues. CDR1 GTSNPN and CDR2 SVGIG come from the germline V gene (reference sequence). The CDR3 sequence is CAWSLSRDTEAFF. The CDR3 DNA reads TGTGCCTGGAGTTTATCCCGTGACACTGAAGCTTTCTTT.

The chain links TRBV19 to TRBJ1-1; 8 bases agree with TRBD1. The length of the CDR3 is 14 residues. CDR1 LNHDA and CDR2 SQIVND come from the germline V gene (reference sequence). Unmatched junction bases numbered 8, after V lost 5 bases and J lost 6 bases. CDR3 sequence (DNA): TGTGCCAGTAGTGTCCAGGGGGCGCTTTCTGAAGCTTTCTTT. Amino acids: CASSVQGALSEAFF.

This rearrangement joins TRBV5-1 to TRBJ1-1; the match to TRBD1 covers 9 bases. The germline V gene encodes CDR1 SGHRS and CDR2 YFSETQ. Trimming removed 3 bases from V and 1 base from J; junction bases left unmatched: 4. CDR3 length: 15 amino acids. CDR3 in DNA: TGCGCCAGCAGCTCTCAGGGACAGGGGAACACTGAAGCTTTCTTT. Translating it yields CASSSQGQGNTEAFF.

The V call is TRBV6-1, the J call TRBJ2-2, with D unclear. V lost 7 bases and J 3 bases, leaving 3 bases between the germline ends. Germline lookup yields CDR1 MNHNS and CDR2 SASEGT. The CDR3 has 11 amino acids. The CDR3 DNA reads as TGTGCCAGCAAAGACACCGGGGAGCTGTTTTTT. This sequence encodes CASKDTGELFF.

The chain uses TRBV7-6 and TRBJ2-7; D is uncertain. The CDR3 sequence is 13 residues long. V lost 0 bases and J 10 bases, leaving 13 bases between the germline ends. Germline CDR1 is SGHVS and CDR2 is FNYEAQ. In DNA form, the CDR3 reads TGTGCCAGCAGCTTAGCGCATCAGAAGGCCCAGTACTTC. This translates into CASSLAHQKAQYF.

The chain recombines TRBV15 with TRBJ2-7, with D uncertain. V was shortened by 0 bases and J by 6 bases, with 12 bases between the two germline ends. Germline loops: CDR1 LNHNV, CDR2 YYDKDF (reference sequence). This CDR3 comprises 14 residues. The CDR3 bases are TGTGCCACCAGCAGAGAAAAGCTGGGGTCCGAGCAGTACTTC. Protein: CATSREKLGSEQYF. The variable domain in full, with the rest retrieved from reference TRBV15 and TRBJ2-7, is DAMVIQNPRYQVTQFGKPVTLSCSQTLNHNVMYWYQQKSSQAPKLLFHYYDKDFNNEADTPDNFQSRRPNTSFCFLDIRSPGLGDTAMYLCATSREKLGSEQYFGPGTRLTVT.

The rearrangement joins TRBV27 to TRBJ2-1; 12 bases line up with TRBD2. J was trimmed by 6 bases and V by 5 bases; bases with no gene match: 5. Per germline, CDR1 MNHEY and CDR2 SMNVEV (reference sequence). The CDR3 has 15 residues. The CDR3 reads CASSPTSGRSNEQFF. DNA of the CDR3: TGTGCCAGCAGTCCCACTAGCGGGAGGTCCAATGAGCAGTTCTTC.